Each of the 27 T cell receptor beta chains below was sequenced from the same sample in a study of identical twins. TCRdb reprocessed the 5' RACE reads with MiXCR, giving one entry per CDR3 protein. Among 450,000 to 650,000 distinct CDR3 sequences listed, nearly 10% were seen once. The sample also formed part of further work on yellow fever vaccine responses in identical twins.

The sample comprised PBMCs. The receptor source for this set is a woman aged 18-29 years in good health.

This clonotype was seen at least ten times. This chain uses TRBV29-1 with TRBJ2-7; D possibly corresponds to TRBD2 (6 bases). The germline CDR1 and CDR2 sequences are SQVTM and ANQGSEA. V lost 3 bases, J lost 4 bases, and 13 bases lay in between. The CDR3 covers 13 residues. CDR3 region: CSVDGFGTYEQYF. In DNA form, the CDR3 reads TGCAGCGTTGATGGGTTCGGGACTTACGAGCAGTACTTC.

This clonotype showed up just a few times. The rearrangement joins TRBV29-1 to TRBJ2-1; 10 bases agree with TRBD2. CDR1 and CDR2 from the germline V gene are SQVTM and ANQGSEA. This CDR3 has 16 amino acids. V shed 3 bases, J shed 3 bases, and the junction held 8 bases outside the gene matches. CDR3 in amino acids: CSVEHSGTSVYNEQFF. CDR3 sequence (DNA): TGCAGCGTTGAGCACAGCGGGACTAGCGTCTACAATGAGCAGTTCTTC.

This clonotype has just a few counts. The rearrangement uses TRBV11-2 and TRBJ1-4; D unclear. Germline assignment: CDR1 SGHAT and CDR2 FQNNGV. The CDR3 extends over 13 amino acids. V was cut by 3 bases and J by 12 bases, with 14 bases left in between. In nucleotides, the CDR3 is TGTGCCAGCAGCTTGGGGTTGGCATCTGAACTGTTTTTT. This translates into CASSLGLASELFF.

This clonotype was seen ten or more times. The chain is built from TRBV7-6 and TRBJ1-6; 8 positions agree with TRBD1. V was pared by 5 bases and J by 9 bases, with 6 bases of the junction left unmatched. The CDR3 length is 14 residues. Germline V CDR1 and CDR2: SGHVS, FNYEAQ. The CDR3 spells CASSNGQGSSPLHF. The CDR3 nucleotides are TGTGCCAGCAGCAACGGACAGGGCAGTTCACCCCTCCACTTT.

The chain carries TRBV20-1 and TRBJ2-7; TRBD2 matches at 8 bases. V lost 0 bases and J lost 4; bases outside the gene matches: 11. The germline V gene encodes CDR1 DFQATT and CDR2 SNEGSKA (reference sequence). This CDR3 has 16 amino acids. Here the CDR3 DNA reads TGCAGTGCTAGAGATGTTGAAGCGGGAGATATTTACGAGCAGTACTTC. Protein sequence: CSARDVEAGDIYEQYF.

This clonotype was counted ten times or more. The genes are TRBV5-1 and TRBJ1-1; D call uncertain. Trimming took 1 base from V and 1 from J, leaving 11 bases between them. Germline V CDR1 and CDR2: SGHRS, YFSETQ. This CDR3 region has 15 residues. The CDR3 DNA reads TGCGCCAGCAGCTTGACAGCTACCCCGAACACTGAAGCTTTCTTT. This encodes CASSLTATPNTEAFF.

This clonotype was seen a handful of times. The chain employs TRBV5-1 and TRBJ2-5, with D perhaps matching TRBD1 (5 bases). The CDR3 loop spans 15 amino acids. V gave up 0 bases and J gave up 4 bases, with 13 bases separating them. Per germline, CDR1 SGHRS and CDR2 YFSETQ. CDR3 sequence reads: CASSLVGQVGETQYF. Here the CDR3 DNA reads TGCGCCAGCAGCTTGGTTGGACAAGTGGGAGAGACCCAGTACTTC.

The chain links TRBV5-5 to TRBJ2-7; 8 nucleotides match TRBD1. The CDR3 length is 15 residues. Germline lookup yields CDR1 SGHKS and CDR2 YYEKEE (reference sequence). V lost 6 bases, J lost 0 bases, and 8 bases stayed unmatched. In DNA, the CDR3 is TGTGCCAGCAACACCGGGGACAGGAGCTCCTACGAGCAGTACTTC. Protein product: CASNTGDRSSYEQYF.

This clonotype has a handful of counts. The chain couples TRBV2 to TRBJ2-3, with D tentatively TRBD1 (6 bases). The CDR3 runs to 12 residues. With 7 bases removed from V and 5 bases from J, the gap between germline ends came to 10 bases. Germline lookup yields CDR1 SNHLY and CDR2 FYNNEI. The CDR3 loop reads CASIAGEDTQYF. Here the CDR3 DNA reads TGTGCCAGCATTGCAGGGGAAGATACGCAGTATTTT.

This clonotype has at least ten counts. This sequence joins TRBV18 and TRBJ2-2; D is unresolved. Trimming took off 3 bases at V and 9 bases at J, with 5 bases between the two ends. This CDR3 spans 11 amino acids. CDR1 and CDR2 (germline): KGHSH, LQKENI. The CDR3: CASSPDRELFF. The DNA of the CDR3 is TGTGCCAGCTCACCCGACCGGGAGCTGTTTTTT.

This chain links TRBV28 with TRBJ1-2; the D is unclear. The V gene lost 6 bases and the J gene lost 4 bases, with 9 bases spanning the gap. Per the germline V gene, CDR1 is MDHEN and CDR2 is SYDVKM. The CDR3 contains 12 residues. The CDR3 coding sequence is TGTGCCAGCAGCCCGGTCGGCTATGGCTACACCTTC. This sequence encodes CASSPVGYGYTF.

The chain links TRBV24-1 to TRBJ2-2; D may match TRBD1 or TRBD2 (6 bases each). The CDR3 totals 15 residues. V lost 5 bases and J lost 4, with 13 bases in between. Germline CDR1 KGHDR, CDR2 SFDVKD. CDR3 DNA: TGTGCCACCAGTGCCGGGGGCCGGGGCACCGGGGAGCTGTTTTTT. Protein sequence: CATSAGGRGTGELFF.

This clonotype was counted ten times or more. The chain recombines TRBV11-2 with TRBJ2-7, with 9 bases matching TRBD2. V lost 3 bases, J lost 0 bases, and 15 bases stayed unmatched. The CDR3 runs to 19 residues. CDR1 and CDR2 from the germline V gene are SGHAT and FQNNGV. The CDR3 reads CASSLVPLVAGDDSYEQYF. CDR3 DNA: TGTGCCAGCAGCTTGGTCCCCTTAGTAGCGGGGGATGACTCCTACGAGCAGTACTTC. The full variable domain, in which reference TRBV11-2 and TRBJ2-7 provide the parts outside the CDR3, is EAGVAQSPRYKIIEKRQSVAFWCNPISGHATLYWYQQILGQGPKLLIQFQNNGVVDDSQLPKDRFSAERLKGVDSTLKIQPAKLEDSAVYLCASSLVPLVAGDDSYEQYFGPGTRLTVT.

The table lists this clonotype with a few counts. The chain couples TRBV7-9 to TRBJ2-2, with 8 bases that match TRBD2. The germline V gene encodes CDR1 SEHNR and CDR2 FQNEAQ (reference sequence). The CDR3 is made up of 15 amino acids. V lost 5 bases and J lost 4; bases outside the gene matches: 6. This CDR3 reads CASSPLRGVTGELFF. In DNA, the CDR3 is TGTGCCAGCAGCCCGCTGCGGGGGGTCACCGGGGAGCTGTTTTTT.

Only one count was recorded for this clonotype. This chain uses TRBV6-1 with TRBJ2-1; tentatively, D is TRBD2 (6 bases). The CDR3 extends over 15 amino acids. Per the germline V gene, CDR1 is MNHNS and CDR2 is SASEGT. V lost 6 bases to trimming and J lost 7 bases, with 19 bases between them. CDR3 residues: CASRNGGPRSNEQFF. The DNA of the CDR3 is TGTGCCAGCAGGAACGGGGGACCGCGGAGTAATGAGCAGTTCTTC.

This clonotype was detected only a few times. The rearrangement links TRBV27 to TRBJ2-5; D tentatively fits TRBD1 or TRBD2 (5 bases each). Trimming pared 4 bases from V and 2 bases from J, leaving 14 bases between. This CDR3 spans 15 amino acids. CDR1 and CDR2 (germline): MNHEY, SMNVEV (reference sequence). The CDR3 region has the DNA TGTGCCAGCAGTTCACCGGGACGGAAACAAGAGACCCAGTACTTC. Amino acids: CASSSPGRKQETQYF.

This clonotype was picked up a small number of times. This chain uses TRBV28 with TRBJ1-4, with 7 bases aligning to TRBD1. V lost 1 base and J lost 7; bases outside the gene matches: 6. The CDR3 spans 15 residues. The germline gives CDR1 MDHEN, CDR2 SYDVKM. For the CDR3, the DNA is TGTGCCAGCAGTTTATTTAGGACAGGCGGTGAAAAACTGTTTTTT. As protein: CASSLFRTGGEKLFF.

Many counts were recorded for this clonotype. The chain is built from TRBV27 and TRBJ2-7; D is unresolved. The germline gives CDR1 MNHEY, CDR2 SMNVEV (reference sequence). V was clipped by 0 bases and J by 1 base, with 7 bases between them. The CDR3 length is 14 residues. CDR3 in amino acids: CASSLSALSYEQYF. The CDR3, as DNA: TGTGCCAGCAGTTTATCAGCACTTTCCTACGAGCAGTACTTC.

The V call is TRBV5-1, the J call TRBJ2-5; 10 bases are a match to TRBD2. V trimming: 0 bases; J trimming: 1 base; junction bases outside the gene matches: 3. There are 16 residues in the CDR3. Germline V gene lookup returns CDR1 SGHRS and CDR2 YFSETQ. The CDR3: CASSLVAGGLQETQYF. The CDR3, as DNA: TGCGCCAGCAGCTTGGTAGCGGGGGGCCTCCAAGAGACCCAGTACTTC.

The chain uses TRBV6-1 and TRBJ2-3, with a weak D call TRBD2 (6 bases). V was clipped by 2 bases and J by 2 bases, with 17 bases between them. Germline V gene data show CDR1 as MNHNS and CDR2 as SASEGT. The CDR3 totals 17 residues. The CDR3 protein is CASSEWGDGANTDTQYF. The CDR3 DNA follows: TGTGCCAGCAGTGAATGGGGGGATGGCGCCAACACAGATACGCAGTATTTT.

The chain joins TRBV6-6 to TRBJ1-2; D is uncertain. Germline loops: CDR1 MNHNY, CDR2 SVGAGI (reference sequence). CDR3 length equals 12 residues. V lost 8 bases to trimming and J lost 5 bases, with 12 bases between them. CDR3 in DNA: TGTGCCAGCGAGGTTGGAGATTATGGCTACACCTTC. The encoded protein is CASEVGDYGYTF.

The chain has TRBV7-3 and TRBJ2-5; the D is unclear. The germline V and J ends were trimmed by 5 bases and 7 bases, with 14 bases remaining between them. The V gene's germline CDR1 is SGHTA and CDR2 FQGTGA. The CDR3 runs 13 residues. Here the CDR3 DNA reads TGTGCCAGCAGCGTCTCCAGGAGTGGGACCCAGTACTTC. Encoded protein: CASSVSRSGTQYF.

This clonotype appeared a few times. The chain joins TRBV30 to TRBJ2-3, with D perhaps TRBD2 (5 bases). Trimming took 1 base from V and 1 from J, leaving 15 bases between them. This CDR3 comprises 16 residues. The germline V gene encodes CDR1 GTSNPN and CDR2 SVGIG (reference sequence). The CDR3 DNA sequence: TGTGCCTGGAGTGCTCATAGCGTGGAAGGCACAGATACGCAGTATTTT. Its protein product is CAWSAHSVEGTDTQYF.

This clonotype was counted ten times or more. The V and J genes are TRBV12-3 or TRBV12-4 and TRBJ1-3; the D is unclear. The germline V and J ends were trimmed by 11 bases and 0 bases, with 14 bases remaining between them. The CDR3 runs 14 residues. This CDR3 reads CAGKDFSSGNTIYF. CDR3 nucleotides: TGTGCCGGAAAGGACTTCTCCTCTGGAAACACCATATATTTT.

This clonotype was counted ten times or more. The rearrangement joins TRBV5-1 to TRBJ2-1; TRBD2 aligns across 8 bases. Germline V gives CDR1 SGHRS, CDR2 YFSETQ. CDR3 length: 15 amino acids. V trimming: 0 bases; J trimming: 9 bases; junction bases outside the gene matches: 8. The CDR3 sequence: CASSLVKRELGEQFF. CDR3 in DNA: TGCGCCAGCAGCTTGGTCAAGCGGGAGTTGGGTGAGCAGTTCTTC.

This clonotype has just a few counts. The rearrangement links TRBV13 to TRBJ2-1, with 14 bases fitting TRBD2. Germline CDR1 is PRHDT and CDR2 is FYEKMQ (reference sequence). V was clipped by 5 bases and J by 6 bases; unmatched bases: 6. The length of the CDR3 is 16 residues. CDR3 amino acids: CASSPRTSGGSNEQFF. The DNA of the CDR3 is TGTGCCAGCAGCCCCCGGACTAGCGGGGGGTCCAATGAGCAGTTCTTC.

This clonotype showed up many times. The CDR3 nucleotides are TGTGCCAGCACCCGTAATATAGGGGGCGGGAACACTGAAGCTTTCTTT. Translating gives CASTRNIGGGNTEAFF. V usage is TRBV12-3 or TRBV12-4 and J usage is TRBJ1-1; 7 bases map to TRBD1. The CDR3 is 16 residues long. The ends lost 7 bases at V and 1 base at J; junction bases unmatched: 12.